This T cell receptor (beta chain) comes out of a study of T cell changes during pregnancy in multiple sclerosis. Some clones are missing from TCRdb's copy, which holds only in-frame ones; the method was immunoSEQ multiplex PCR. In the table there are 50,000 or so clones, around 93% of which are singletons. This CDR3 is built from 13 residues. Germline CDR1 is SEHNR and CDR2 is FQNEAQ (reference sequence). Trimming took 1 base from V and 5 from J, leaving 9 bases between them. The material was CD8+ T cells from peripheral blood mononuclear cells, obtained in the first trimester of pregnancy. The genes are TRBV7-9 and TRBJ2-7; D is undetermined. This receptor was identified in a female donor with multiple sclerosis, enrolled in a pregnancy study. The CDR3 is CASSLVSPHEQYF. CDR3 DNA sequence: TGTGCCAGCAGCTTAGTCAGTCCCCACGAGCAGTACTTC. The complete variable domain, with remaining parts taken from reference TRBV7-9 and TRBJ2-7, reads DTGVSQNPRHKITKRGQNVTFRCDPISEHNRLYWYRQTLGQGPEFLTYFQNEAQLEKSRLLSDRFSAERPKGSFSTLEIQRTEQGDSAMYLCASSLVSPHEQYFGPGTRLTVT.